Below are 16 T cell receptor beta chains sequenced from a single sample in a study of T cell clonotyping in hematopoietic cell transplantation. The time point is: recipient sample about 28 days before transplant, after cytoreduction. Sequencing used immunoSEQ multiplex PCR; TCRdb keeps in-frame clones, though not all of them. This table holds tens of thousands of clones, around 84% found once. The sequencing here drew on peripheral blood mononuclear cells, taken before stem cell transplant. The receptors were gathered from a man between 60 and 75 years old with biphenotypic leukemia. Some clones in this sample may be carry-over from other donors' samples.

V usage is TRBV28 and J usage is TRBJ2-3; D is perhaps TRBD2 (6 bases). The CDR3 contains 14 residues. Deletions cut 5 bases from V and 1 base from J, with 10 bases between. The germline V gene encodes CDR1 MDHEN and CDR2 SYDVKM. In DNA form, the CDR3 reads TGTGCCAGCAGTCGCGGGATCGGCACAGATACGCAGTATTTT. This sequence encodes CASSRGIGTDTQYF.

Comments on this clone: The same CDR3 arises from other DNA sequences in this sample as well. The chain employs TRBV7-6 and TRBJ2-1; 9 positions match TRBD2. Trimming took 1 base from V and 5 from J; bases not matched to a gene: 0. Per germline, CDR1 SGHVS and CDR2 FNYEAQ. The CDR3 contains 14 residues. The CDR3 coding sequence is TGTGCCAGCAGCTTAGGACTAGCGGACAATGAGCAGTTCTTC. This sequence encodes CASSLGLADNEQFF.

The chain uses TRBV11-1 and TRBJ2-4; no definite D call. CDR3 size: 13 residues. Germline V gene sequence: CDR1 SGHAT, CDR2 FQDESV (reference sequence). V gave up 9 bases and J gave up 0 bases, with 9 bases separating them. The CDR3 nucleotides are TGTGCCAGAACACATCTAGCCAAAAACATTCAGTACTTC. Protein: CARTHLAKNIQYF.

This chain connects TRBV11-3 to TRBJ2-7; no clear D gene. The V gene's germline CDR1 is SGHNT and CDR2 YENEEA. The CDR3 has 15 residues. Trimming left V 5 bases short and J 1 base short, with 15 bases between. The CDR3 region has the DNA TGTGCCAGCAGCCTAATAGGGTTTGGTTCCTACGAGCAGTACTTC. This translates into CASSLIGFGSYEQYF.

The chain uses TRBV7-9 and TRBJ1-1; D remains ambiguous. The CDR3 contains 12 residues. Looked up from germline, CDR1 is SEHNR and CDR2 is FQNEAQ (reference sequence). V lost 3 bases to trimming and J lost 5 bases, with 7 bases between them. The CDR3 spells CASSFPRTEAFF. CDR3 bases: TGTGCCAGCAGCTTCCCCAGAACTGAAGCTTTCTTT.

This clone has a single count. CDR3 residues: CATARTGGTGELFF. CDR3 DNA: TGTGCCACCGCTAGGACAGGCGGGACCGGGGAGCTGTTTTTT. The chain links TRBV27 to TRBJ2-2; TRBD1 matches 7 bases. The junction had 10 bases not matched to a gene; V was cut back by 10 bases and J by 5 bases. This CDR3 has 14 residues. From germline, CDR1 is MNHEY and CDR2 SMNVEV (reference sequence).

The chain couples TRBV11-3 to TRBJ2-5, with no clear D. Deletions cut 4 bases from V and 5 bases from J, with 20 bases between. CDR1 is SGHNT and CDR2 is YENEEA in the germline V gene. The CDR3 runs to 16 residues. This chain's CDR3 is CASSSPKTFFRETQYF. The CDR3 nucleotides are TGTGCCAGCAGCTCGCCTAAGACATTCTTTAGGGAGACCCAGTACTTC.

The V gene is TRBV6-5, the J gene TRBJ1-4; 8 nucleotides agree with TRBD1. Losses at the gene ends were 3 bases for V and 7 bases for J; bases not matched to a gene: 7. This CDR3 comprises 15 residues. The germline V gene has CDR1 MNHEY and CDR2 SVGAGI. The CDR3 region is CASSYNLGTGEKLFF. CDR3 DNA: TGTGCCAGCAGTTATAATTTAGGGACAGGTGAAAAACTGTTTTTT.

The J gene is TRBJ1-1, the V gene TRBV5-1; 8 bases map to TRBD1. Trimming cost V 4 bases and J 11 bases; bases outside gene matches: 13. In germline, CDR1 is SGHRS, CDR2 YFSETQ. The CDR3 extends over 14 amino acids. The CDR3 reads CASSTTGQGRGAFF. DNA of the CDR3: TGCGCCAGCAGCACGACTGGACAGGGAAGGGGGGCTTTCTTT.

The chain joins TRBV30 to TRBJ2-2; D unclear. With 1 base removed from V and 3 bases from J, the gap between germline ends came to 9 bases. The germline gives CDR1 GTSNPN, CDR2 SVGIG (reference sequence). CDR3 length: 14 amino acids. CDR3 region: CAWSGLHYTGELFF. The CDR3 DNA sequence: TGTGCCTGGAGTGGGCTTCACTACACCGGGGAGCTGTTTTTT.

This CDR3 is CASSLDTSGNTIYF. CDR3 nucleotides: TGTGCCAGCAGCTTAGACACCTCTGGAAACACCATATATTTT. The V and J genes are TRBV11-2 and TRBJ1-3; D not resolved. The V end lost 0 bases, the J end lost 0 bases, and 3 bases lay between the germline ends. The length of the CDR3 is 14 residues. Looked up from germline, CDR1 is SGHAT and CDR2 is FQNNGV.

The chain is built from TRBV7-2 and TRBJ2-1; 14 nucleotides align to TRBD2. Germline CDR1 SGHTA, CDR2 FQGNSA. The CDR3 extends over 15 amino acids. V shed 5 bases, J shed 6 bases, and the junction held 3 bases outside the gene matches. CDR3 coding DNA: TGTGCCAGCAGCACGGGACTAGCGGGAGTCAATGAGCAGTTCTTC. Translated: CASSTGLAGVNEQFF.

This rearrangement joins TRBV6-1 to TRBJ1-4; D is ambiguous. Germline V gene lookup returns CDR1 MNHNS and CDR2 SASEGT. This CDR3 contains 16 residues. The V gene lost 1 base and the J gene lost 0 bases, with 9 bases spanning the gap. The CDR3 spells CASSEEDGTTNEKLFF. The CDR3 nucleotides are TGTGCCAGCAGTGAAGAAGACGGAACAACTAATGAAAAACTGTTTTTT.

The chain recombines TRBV5-1 with TRBJ2-7; tentative D call: TRBD1 (5 bases). This CDR3 has 13 amino acids. Germline V gene sequence: CDR1 SGHRS, CDR2 YFSETQ. Trimming took 4 bases from V and 5 from J, leaving 13 bases between them. The CDR3 DNA reads as TGCGCCAGCAGCCCCACAGGATTCGACGAGCAGTACTTC. Encoded protein: CASSPTGFDEQYF.

In its sample, this clone was seen a few times. CDR3 DNA sequence: TGTGCCAGCAGTCTACCAACAATGCGTATAGCCAAAAACATTCAGTACTTC. This gives the protein CASSLPTMRIAKNIQYF. V gene TRBV28 combines with J gene TRBJ2-4; D is uncertain. In germline, CDR1 is MDHEN, CDR2 SYDVKM. V gave up 5 bases and J gave up 0 bases, with 17 bases separating them. This CDR3 contains 17 residues.

This clone was counted once. The chain recombines TRBV5-6 with TRBJ1-1, with D tentatively TRBD1 (5 bases). Germline assignment: CDR1 SGHDT and CDR2 YYEEEE. The CDR3 totals 15 residues. V was pared by 6 bases and J by 1 base, with 16 bases between. The CDR3 region has the DNA TGTGCCAGCACCATAGAGGGGTCCCAGAACACTGAAGCTTTCTTT. Amino acid sequence: CASTIEGSQNTEAFF.